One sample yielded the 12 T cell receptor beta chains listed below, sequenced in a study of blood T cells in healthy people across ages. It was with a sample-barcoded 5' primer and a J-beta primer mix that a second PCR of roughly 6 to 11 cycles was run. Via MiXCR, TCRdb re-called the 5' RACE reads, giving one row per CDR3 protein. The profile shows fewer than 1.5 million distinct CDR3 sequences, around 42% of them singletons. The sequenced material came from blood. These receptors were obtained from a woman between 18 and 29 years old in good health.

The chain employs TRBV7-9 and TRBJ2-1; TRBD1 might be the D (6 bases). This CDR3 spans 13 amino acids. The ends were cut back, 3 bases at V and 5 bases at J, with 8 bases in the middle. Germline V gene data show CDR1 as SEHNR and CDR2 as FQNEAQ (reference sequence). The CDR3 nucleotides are TGTGCCAGCAGCTTTCAGGGGAACAATGAGCAGTTCTTC. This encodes CASSFQGNNEQFF. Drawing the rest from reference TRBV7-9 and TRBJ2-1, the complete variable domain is DTGVSQNPRHKITKRGQNVTFRCDPISEHNRLYWYRQTLGQGPEFLTYFQNEAQLEKSRLLSDRFSAERPKGSFSTLEIQRTEQGDSAMYLCASSFQGNNEQFFGPGTRLTVL.

The CDR3 DNA reads TGTGCCAGCAGCCAGGGGGACAGGGGATATAATTCACCCCTCCACTTT. This gives the protein CASSQGDRGYNSPLHF. This rearrangement joins TRBV4-2 to TRBJ1-6, with 10 positions matching TRBD1. This CDR3 spans 16 amino acids. Trimming removed 3 bases from V and 4 bases from J; junction bases left unmatched: 3. The V gene's germline CDR1 is LGHNA and CDR2 YNFKEQ.

The CDR3 nucleotides read TGTGCCAGCAGCATCCACAGGGGAGGTGAGGCTTTCTTT. Amino acids: CASSIHRGGEAFF. The rearrangement joins TRBV6-1 to TRBJ1-1; 7 nucleotides agree with TRBD1. Germline assignment: CDR1 MNHNS and CDR2 SASEGT. V dropped 6 bases and J dropped 11; count of bases not matched to a gene: 12. CDR3 length: 13 residues.

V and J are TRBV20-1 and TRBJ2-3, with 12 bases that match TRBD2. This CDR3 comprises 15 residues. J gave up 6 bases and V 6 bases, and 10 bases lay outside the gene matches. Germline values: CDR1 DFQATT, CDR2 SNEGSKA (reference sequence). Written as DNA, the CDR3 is TGCAGTGCCCGACTAGCGGGAGCCCGTTGGGATACGCAGTATTTT. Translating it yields CSARLAGARWDTQYF.

The CDR3 sequence: CASSLSPSLGDTQYF. In nucleotides, the CDR3 is TGTGCCAGCAGCTTATCTCCCTCACTGGGAGATACGCAGTATTTT. This rearrangement joins TRBV7-3 to TRBJ2-3; no definite D call. Trimming stripped 2 bases from V and 5 bases from J, with 14 bases between. The CDR3 length is 15 residues. The germline gives CDR1 SGHTA, CDR2 FQGTGA.

CDR3 amino acids: CASRRRTGNIYGYTF. As DNA, the CDR3 is TGTGCCAGCAGGCGGAGGACAGGGAATATCTATGGCTACACCTTC. J is TRBJ1-2 and V is TRBV27, with TRBD1 matching 8 bases. The CDR3 is made up of 15 amino acids. V trimming: 6 bases; J trimming: 4 bases; junction bases outside the gene matches: 10. Germline values: CDR1 MNHEY, CDR2 SMNVEV (reference sequence).

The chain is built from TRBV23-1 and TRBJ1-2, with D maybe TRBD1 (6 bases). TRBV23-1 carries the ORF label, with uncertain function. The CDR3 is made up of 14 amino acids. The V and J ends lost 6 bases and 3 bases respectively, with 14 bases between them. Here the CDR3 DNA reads TGCGCCAGCAGCAACAGGGTTAGGGACTATGGCTACACCTTC. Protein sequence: CASSNRVRDYGYTF.

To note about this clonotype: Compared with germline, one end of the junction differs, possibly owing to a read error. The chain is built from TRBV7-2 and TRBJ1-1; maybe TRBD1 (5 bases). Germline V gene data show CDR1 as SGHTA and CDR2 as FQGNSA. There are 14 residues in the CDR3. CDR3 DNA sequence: TGTGTCAGCAGCCCCCGAGACAGAGCCCCTAGAGCTTTCTTT. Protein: CVSSPRDRAPRAFF.

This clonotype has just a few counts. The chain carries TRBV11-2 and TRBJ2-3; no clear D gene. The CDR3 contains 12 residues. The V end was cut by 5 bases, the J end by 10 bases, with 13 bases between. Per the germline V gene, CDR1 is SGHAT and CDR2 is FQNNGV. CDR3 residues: CASSPPANAQYF. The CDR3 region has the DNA TGTGCCAGCAGCCCCCCCGCCAATGCGCAGTATTTT.

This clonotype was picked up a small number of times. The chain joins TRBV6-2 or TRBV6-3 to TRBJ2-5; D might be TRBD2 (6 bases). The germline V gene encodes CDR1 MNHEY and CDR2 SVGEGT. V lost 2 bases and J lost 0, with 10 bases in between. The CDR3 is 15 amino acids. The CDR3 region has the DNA TGTGCCAGCAGTTACCCCCGGGACTACCAAGAGACCCAGTACTTC. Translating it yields CASSYPRDYQETQYF.

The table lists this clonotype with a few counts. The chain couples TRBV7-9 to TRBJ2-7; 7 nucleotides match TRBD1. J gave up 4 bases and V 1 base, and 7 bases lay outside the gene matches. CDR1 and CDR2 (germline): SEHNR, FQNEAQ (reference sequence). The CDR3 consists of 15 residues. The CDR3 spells CASSLEGGYTYEQYF. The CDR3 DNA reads TGTGCCAGCAGCTTAGAAGGGGGCTACACTTACGAGCAGTACTTC.

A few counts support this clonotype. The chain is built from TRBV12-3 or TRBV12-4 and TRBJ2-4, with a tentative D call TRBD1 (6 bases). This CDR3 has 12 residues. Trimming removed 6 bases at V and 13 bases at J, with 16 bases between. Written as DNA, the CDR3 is TGTGCCAGCAGCCGTCGGACAGTTGAGCAGTACTTC. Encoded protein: CASSRRTVEQYF.